Below, 22 T cell receptor beta chains from the same sample are listed, as sequenced in a study of T cell responses to AZD1222 COVID-19 vaccine. Repertoires were generated with immunoSEQ multiplex PCR, while TCRdb's copy carries only in-frame clones and drops some. The table lists 100,000 to 150,000 clones, more than 70% of them singletons. The specimen was peripheral blood, collected 28 days after the second AZD1222 dose. These receptors were taken from an adult who received the AZD1222 COVID-19 vaccine.

The chain couples TRBV27 to TRBJ2-3, with D perhaps TRBD1 or TRBD2 (5 bases each). V lost 4 bases to trimming and J lost 2 bases, with 19 bases between them. The CDR3 has 17 amino acids. Germline V gene data show CDR1 as MNHEY and CDR2 as SMNVEV (reference sequence). CDR3 region: CASSSQTVNGVTDTQYF. The CDR3 DNA follows: TGTGCCAGCAGTTCCCAGACAGTCAACGGGGTCACAGATACGCAGTATTTT.

The table lists this clone with a few counts. This sequence joins TRBV6-5 and TRBJ1-5, with a possible D match to TRBD1 (5 bases). The CDR3 consists of 15 residues. Between the trimmed V and J ends, which lost 0 bases and 1 base, there was a span of 7 bases. Germline V gives CDR1 MNHEY, CDR2 SVGAGI. DNA of the CDR3: TGTGCCAGCAGTTACTCCAGGGTCAGCAATCAGCCCCAGCATTTT. It is translated as CASSYSRVSNQPQHF.

The chain uses TRBV6-5 and TRBJ1-2; D gene uncertain. Germline V gives CDR1 MNHEY, CDR2 SVGAGI. With 1 base removed from V and 2 bases from J, the gap between germline ends came to 8 bases. The CDR3 loop spans 14 amino acids. The CDR3 DNA is TGTGCCAGCAGTTACTTCCCAGTCAACTATGGCTACACCTTC. This gives the protein CASSYFPVNYGYTF.

V and J are TRBV7-2 and TRBJ1-1; TRBD1 might be the D (6 bases). There are 15 residues in the CDR3. CDR1 and CDR2 from the germline V gene are SGHTA and FQGNSA. Trimming pared 2 bases from V and 7 bases from J, leaving 17 bases between. The CDR3 DNA follows: TGTGCCAGCAGCTTATATTCCACAGGGAGTATTGAAGCTTTCTTT. Residues: CASSLYSTGSIEAFF.

CDR3 in amino acids: CASSQPTGISGNTIYF. In DNA form, the CDR3 reads TGTGCCAGCTCACAACCGACAGGTATCTCGGGAAACACCATATATTTT. The chain uses TRBV18 and TRBJ1-3; a possible D gene is TRBD1 (6 bases). Per germline, CDR1 KGHSH and CDR2 LQKENI. CDR3 size: 16 residues. The V end lost 4 bases, the J end lost 4 bases, and 17 bases lay between the germline ends.

The chain recombines TRBV6-5 with TRBJ2-3; 7 bases agree with TRBD1. This CDR3 spans 12 amino acids. Per germline, CDR1 MNHEY and CDR2 SVGAGI. The junction had 2 bases not matched to a gene; V was cut back by 7 bases and J by 4 bases. CDR3 sequence: CASMGQSDTQYF. CDR3 sequence (DNA): TGTGCCAGCATGGGACAGTCAGATACGCAGTATTTT.

The chain combines TRBV3-1 (or the pseudogene TRBV3-2) with TRBJ2-7; 11 nucleotides line up with TRBD1. CDR1 and CDR2 (germline): LGHDT, YNNKEL (reference sequence). Germline trimming cut 0 bases from V and 5 bases from J; bases unmatched to any gene: 9. The CDR3 extends over 17 amino acids. The CDR3 nucleotides are TGTGCCAGCAGCCAAGAATATTCGTGGGGACAGGGGGACGAGCAGTACTTC. Its protein is CASSQEYSWGQGDEQYF.

This clone was seen only a few times. The V call is TRBV6-1, the J call TRBJ2-7, with D maybe TRBD1 (6 bases). The CDR3 has 15 amino acids. Deletions cut 3 bases from V and 5 bases from J, with 17 bases between. The germline V gene has CDR1 MNHNS and CDR2 SASEGT. The CDR3 spells CASSEGSRDIDEQYF. CDR3 bases: TGTGCCAGCAGTGAGGGGTCCCGGGACATCGACGAGCAGTACTTC.

This rearrangement joins TRBV10-3 to TRBJ2-4; D possibly matches TRBD1 or TRBD2 (5 bases each). Germline CDR1 is ENHRY and CDR2 is SYGVKD. Trimming stripped 8 bases from V and 7 bases from J, with 15 bases between. CDR3 length: 13 amino acids. Here the CDR3 DNA reads TGTGCCATCGGGACCGGCGGTCGGAACATTCAGTACTTC. It specifies CAIGTGGRNIQYF.

The table lists this clone with a count of one. The rearrangement uses TRBV27 and TRBJ2-7; 11 bases agree with TRBD1. CDR3 size: 13 residues. V lost 10 bases, J lost 6 bases, and 8 bases stayed unmatched. Germline V gene data show CDR1 as MNHEY and CDR2 as SMNVEV (reference sequence). DNA of the CDR3: TGTGCCACCCGAATGGGGACAGGGGGCGAGCAGTACTTC. It translates to CATRMGTGGEQYF.

This rearrangement joins TRBV4-1 to TRBJ2-1; 8 bases align to TRBD2. V lost 3 bases and J lost 2; bases outside the gene matches: 3. The CDR3 covers 15 residues. Germline CDR1 MGHRA, CDR2 YSYEKL. The CDR3 reads CASSHPGLAYNEQFF. CDR3 sequence (DNA): TGCGCCAGCAGCCATCCGGGACTAGCCTACAATGAGCAGTTCTTC.

This chain uses TRBV5-4 with TRBJ2-3, with a weak D call TRBD2 (6 bases). Looked up from germline, CDR1 is SGHNT and CDR2 is YYREEE (reference sequence). V was cut by 1 base and J by 3 bases, with 15 bases left in between. The CDR3 length is 16 residues. CDR3 region: CASSLRTTGTTDTQYF. CDR3 nucleotide sequence: TGTGCCAGCAGCTTGAGGACTACCGGCACGACAGATACGCAGTATTTT. Full variable domain (outside the CDR3, taken from reference TRBV5-4 and TRBJ2-3): ETGVTQSPTHLIKTRGQQVTLRCSSQSGHNTVSWYQQALGQGPQFIFQYYREEENGRGNFPPRFSGLQFPNYSSELNVNALELDDSALYLCASSLRTTGTTDTQYFGPGTRLTVL.

This chain links TRBV11-2 with TRBJ2-3; D is uncertain. This CDR3 is built from 15 residues. V lost 0 bases to trimming and J lost 2 bases, with 9 bases between them. CDR1 is SGHAT and CDR2 is FQNNGV in the germline V gene. The CDR3: CASSLEGTPTDTQYF. The CDR3, as DNA: TGTGCCAGCAGCTTAGAGGGCACTCCCACAGATACGCAGTATTTT.

The rearrangement links TRBV10-3 to TRBJ2-1; the D gene is possibly TRBD1 (5 bases). The germline CDR1 and CDR2 sequences are ENHRY and SYGVKD. The CDR3 contains 14 residues. V lost 10 bases, J lost 5 bases, and 18 bases lay in between. In DNA form, the CDR3 reads TGTGCCACAATGGACACACGCGCAAACAATGAGCAGTTCTTC. This codes for CATMDTRANNEQFF.

V is TRBV15 and J is TRBJ1-5; tentatively, D is TRBD1 (6 bases). V lost 4 bases, J lost 2 bases, and 15 bases lay in between. This CDR3 has 16 residues. Germline assignment: CDR1 LNHNV and CDR2 YYDKDF (reference sequence). CDR3: CATSTRRGGGNQPQHF. The CDR3 DNA reads TGTGCCACCAGCACCAGGCGAGGGGGGGGCAATCAGCCCCAGCATTTT. Complete variable domain (other parts from reference TRBV15 and TRBJ1-5): DAMVIQNPRYQVTQFGKPVTLSCSQTLNHNVMYWYQQKSSQAPKLLFHYYDKDFNNEADTPDNFQSRRPNTSFCFLDIRSPGLGDTAMYLCATSTRRGGGNQPQHFGDGTRLSIL.

The rearrangement links TRBV11-2 to TRBJ2-3, with TRBD2 as a possible D gene (5 bases). The CDR3 covers 17 residues. Germline V gives CDR1 SGHAT, CDR2 FQNNGV. V was cut by 2 bases and J by 2 bases, with 17 bases left in between. This CDR3 reads CASSLISGVEITDTQYF. In nucleotides, the CDR3 is TGTGCCAGCAGCTTAATATCCGGGGTCGAGATCACAGATACGCAGTATTTT. The full variable domain, in which reference TRBV11-2 and TRBJ2-3 provide the parts outside the CDR3, is EAGVAQSPRYKIIEKRQSVAFWCNPISGHATLYWYQQILGQGPKLLIQFQNNGVVDDSQLPKDRFSAERLKGVDSTLKIQPAKLEDSAVYLCASSLISGVEITDTQYFGPGTRLTVL.

The V call is TRBV12-3 or TRBV12-4, the J call TRBJ1-6, with D uncertain. The CDR3 runs to 11 residues. V was shortened by 5 bases and J by 5 bases, with 1 base between the two germline ends. This CDR3 is CASSHNSPLHF. The CDR3 bases are TGTGCCAGCAGTCATAATTCACCCCTCCACTTT.

The chain couples TRBV19 to TRBJ2-1, with D perhaps being TRBD1 or TRBD2 (6 bases each). CDR3 length equals 15 residues. The germline V gene has CDR1 LNHDA and CDR2 SQIVND (reference sequence). V lost 1 base and J lost 2, with 9 bases in between. The CDR3: CASSIVGGPYNEQFF. The DNA of the CDR3 is TGTGCCAGTAGTATAGTTGGGGGGCCCTACAATGAGCAGTTCTTC.

With regard to this clone: Germline is not matched at one junction end, which may reflect a read error. The CDR3 loop is CASSSPRWNSEAFF. The CDR3 DNA sequence: TGTGCCAGCAGCTCCCCCCGATGGAACTCTGAAGCTTTCTTT. This chain links TRBV11-2 with TRBJ1-1; D gene unclear. The CDR3 is 14 amino acids. Per germline, CDR1 SGHAT and CDR2 FQNNGV.

This sequence joins TRBV28 and TRBJ2-5, with 7 positions matching TRBD1. CDR3 length equals 19 residues. With V trimmed by 2 bases and J by 5 bases, 20 bases remained unmatched. The germline V gene encodes CDR1 MDHEN and CDR2 SYDVKM. The CDR3 DNA reads as TGTGCCAGCAGTTTAGGGACAGTGGATGCGGACTTTATCTTGGAGACCCAGTACTTC. As protein: CASSLGTVDADFILETQYF.

The chain links TRBV7-2 to TRBJ1-2; 8 bases fit TRBD1. V lost 2 bases to trimming and J lost 6 bases; unmatched junction nucleotides: 2. Germline loops: CDR1 SGHTA, CDR2 FQGNSA. This CDR3 contains 13 residues. CDR3 in amino acids: CASSLQGADGYTF. The CDR3 region has the DNA TGTGCCAGCAGCTTACAGGGGGCGGATGGCTACACCTTC.

This clone appeared a single time. The V call is TRBV7-6, the J call TRBJ2-6; D remains ambiguous. Germline V CDR1 and CDR2: SGHVS, FNYEAQ. The V end lost 2 bases, the J end lost 0 bases, and 11 bases lay between the germline ends. The CDR3 totals 17 residues. CDR3 residues: CASSLIGQSSGANVLTF. CDR3 bases: TGTGCCAGCAGCTTAATTGGGCAAAGCTCTGGGGCCAACGTCCTGACTTTC.